The clone carrying this TCR beta chain showed up just once. Its antigen is as yet unknown. Repertoires were generated with immunoSEQ multiplex PCR, while TCRdb's copy carries only in-frame clones and drops some. The sample consists of roughly 70,000 clones, less than 90% of them appearing once. This CDR3 comprises 12 residues. The germline gives CDR1 GTSNPN, CDR2 SVGIG (reference sequence). Trimming stripped 4 bases from V and 3 bases from J, with 9 bases between. The data stem from a study of OX40 agonist ivuxolimab in advanced cancers. Study-level points and caveats: Relative to CD4+, CD8+ T cells held more expanded clones on average.

The chain employs TRBV30 and TRBJ1-2; D call uncertain. Sample: CD4+ or CD8+ T cells sorted from blood, taken in a trial of the OX40 agonist ivuxolimab. The sequence was collected from an adult with an advanced solid tumor such as melanoma, head and neck, liver or kidney cancer. CDR3 coding DNA: TGTGCCTGGAAATTCCGGTACTATGGCTACACCTTC. Translating gives CAWKFRYYGYTF.